The rows below give T cell receptor beta chains drawn from one sample of a study of CD8 T cells in ankylosing spondylitis. TCRdb passed the 5' RACE reads through MiXCR, listing each CDR3 protein once. In the table there are 150,000 to 200,000 distinct CDR3 sequences, approximately 10% of which are singletons. The specimen was blood, either unsorted or a sorted T cell fraction (not recorded which). These receptors all come from a male donor with ankylosing spondylitis or in good health (not recorded which). CDR3s include the opening cysteine and the closing phenylalanine or tryptophan. Each record gives: V gene, D gene, clone size, J gene, CDR3 DNA, CDR3 protein. The D gene is left open where the match is weak. Only part of the rows carry a size: once, few, many, or a class if the clone is expanded.

>TRBV12-3/TRBV12-4|-|few|TRBJ2-2
TGTGCCAGCAGCCCCTTTAGGTCCACCGGGGAGCTGTTTTTT
CASSPFRSTGELFF
>TRBV10-3|-|many|TRBJ2-5
TGTGCCATCAAGGAAGGGCTAGCGAAAGAGACCCAGTACTTC
CAIKEGLAKETQYF
>TRBV13|TRBD1|many|TRBJ1-1
TGTGCCAGCAGCTTCTGGGACAGGGCTGAAGCTTTCTTT
CASSFWDRAEAFF
>TRBV6-6|-|once|TRBJ2-2
TGTGCCAGCAGTGACGCGAACACCGGGGAGCTGTTTTTT
CASSDANTGELFF
>TRBV6-6|-|many|TRBJ1-1
TGTGCCAGCAGGCAGGGTTACACTGAAGCTTTCTTT
CASRQGYTEAFF
>TRBV6-1|-|-|TRBJ1-2
TGTGCCAGCAACGGCTACCGGGACTATGGCTACACCTTC
CASNGYRDYGYTF
>TRBV20-1|TRBD2|many|TRBJ2-5
TGCAGTGCTAGAGATGTGTTAGGGACTAGCGGGCCTCAAGAGACCCAGTACTTC
CSARDVLGTSGPQETQYF
>TRBV5-5|-|many|TRBJ2-1
TGTGCCAGCAGCTTGCAGGGGATGACCTACAATGAGCAGTTCTTC
CASSLQGMTYNEQFF
>TRBV5-1|-|many|TRBJ1-4
TGCGCCAGCAGCTCCCAGGGTAACCCTAATGAAAAACTGTTTTTT
CASSSQGNPNEKLFF
>TRBV29-1|TRBD2|-|TRBJ2-3
TGCAGCGCTTCGGGGACTAGCGGGAGGGCCGGGTACCCAGATACGCAGTATTTT
CSASGTSGRAGYPDTQYF
>TRBV7-2|TRBD2|few|TRBJ2-3
TGTGCCAGCTTTTTAGCGGGGGGGCTAACAGATACGCAGTATTTT
CASFLAGGLTDTQYF
>TRBV12-3/TRBV12-4|-|many|TRBJ2-1
TGTGCCAGCAGCCTGGACGGCCCCTATGAGCAGTTCTTC
CASSLDGPYEQFF
>TRBV7-9|-|few|TRBJ2-5
TGTGCCAGCAGCCCCCCTCTCGGAGAAAACGCAGAGACCCAGTACTTC
CASSPPLGENAETQYF
>TRBV6-5|TRBD2|many|TRBJ2-3
TGTGCCAGCAGTTACTCCCAGCGGGGGTCTACGCAGTATTTT
CASSYSQRGSTQYF
>TRBV28|TRBD1|many|TRBJ2-7
TGTGCCAGCAGTTCCGGGACAGCCAACTACGAGCAGTACTTC
CASSSGTANYEQYF
>TRBV9|-|-|TRBJ2-3
TGTGCCAGCAGCGTCGTGATGGCGGGCACTACGCAGTATTTT
CASSVVMAGTTQYF
>TRBV20-1|TRBD1|many|TRBJ2-1
TGCAGTGCCGGACAGACAGGGCAGAATAATGAGCAGTTCTTC
CSAGQTGQNNEQFF
>TRBV15|-|many|TRBJ1-1
TGTGCCACCAGATACAGCTTGAACACTGAAGCTTTCTTT
CATRYSLNTEAFF